This T cell receptor beta chain was recovered during a study of T cells in Graves' hyperthyroidism and ophthalmopathy. Germline V gives CDR1 KGHSH, CDR2 LQKENI. The CDR3 runs 14 residues. After removal of 3 bases from V and 8 bases from J, the junction contained 6 bases not matched to a gene. There were TCR beta CDR3 regions amplified from RNA transcripts. With the HTBI primer set, the TCR CDR3 went through a first round of RT-PCR. TCRdb fed the multiplex PCR reads into MiXCR, producing one record per CDR3 protein. The sample carries 540,000 or so distinct CDR3 sequences, around a sixth recorded once. In this sample, this clonotype turned up a few times. Its antigen is still unknown. Findings and caveats of the study: Ophthalmopathy was model-predicted a median approximately 6.9 months pre-onset. In the analysis, a 13 V-J model separated ophthalmopathy from stable hyperthyroidism.

The genes are TRBV18 and TRBJ1-1, with 10 bases lining up with TRBD1. This receptor was obtained from a woman between 25 and 40 years old with Graves' hyperthyroidism. Material: blood. CDR3 DNA sequence: TGTGCCAGCTCACCGGGGACAGGGGCTCAGGAAGCTTTCTTT. Its protein is CASSPGTGAQEAFF.